A single T cell receptor beta chain is shown here with its context. The sample is drawn from a study of blood T cell repertoires in COVID-19. V shed 0 bases and J shed 11 bases, with 13 bases lying between them. The V gene's germline CDR1 is LNHDA and CDR2 SQIVND (reference sequence). CDR3 size: 13 residues. Living in 20 to 30 US areas, the participants were between about 18 and 100 years of age. Each exposed participant met a COVID-19 case in the 2 weeks preceding study entry. Under the authors' procedure: Cell counts per sample came from amplifying reference gene primers. The assay was immunoSEQ multiplex PCR, and TCRdb's table has in-frame clones only and misses some. V and J calls and clone size are given by that table; D and trimming were obtained from the DNA. The sample lists a few hundred thousand clones, 88% occurring once.

This rearrangement joins TRBV19 to TRBJ1-1; D is ambiguous. This receptor was taken from a woman in her 30s who had been exposed to COVID-19. The sample consisted of PBMCs or T cells enriched from blood (not recorded which). As DNA, the CDR3 is TGTGCCAGTAGTATAGATGGCGATGGGAGGGCTTTCTTT. Its translation: CASSIDGDGRAFF.